The sequence of this T cell receptor (beta chain) was determined in a study of blood T cell repertoires in COVID-19. As for the study in general: Acute and convalescent COVID-19 samples came from the United States, Italy and Spain.

V lost 4 bases and J lost 2; bases outside the gene matches: 3. The CDR3 runs to 15 residues. Germline loops: CDR1 SGHRS, CDR2 YFSETQ. Data came from immunoSEQ multiplex PCR; TCRdb stores just in-frame clones and leaves some out. This repertoire shows 35,000 to 50,000 clones, approximately 90% found once; its top ten account for approximately 15%. The source is a man aged 55 to 69 with active COVID-19. The chain links TRBV5-1 to TRBJ2-7, with 13 bases lining up with TRBD2. Sequencing was carried out using peripheral blood. CDR3: CASSGTSGRAYEQYF. The CDR3 region has the DNA TGCGCCAGCAGCGGAACTAGCGGGAGGGCCTACGAGCAGTACTTC.